Presented here are 26 T cell receptor beta chains from one specimen sequenced in a study of blood T cell repertoires in COVID-19. Sequencing used immunoSEQ multiplex PCR; TCRdb keeps in-frame clones, though not all of them. The top ten hold approximately 9% of the sample, which has more than 85,000 clones, roughly 79% seen once. Sequenced sample: peripheral blood. Every receptor here comes from a woman aged 70-85 years with acute or convalescent COVID-19.

This chain connects TRBV2 to TRBJ2-7; D might be TRBD2 (6 bases). The V gene's germline CDR1 is SNHLY and CDR2 FYNNEI. Trimming cost V 3 bases and J 6 bases, with 9 bases left between them. The CDR3 totals 12 residues. As DNA, the CDR3 is TGTGCCAGCAGTGAGGCCGGGAGCGAGCAGTACTTC. This translates into CASSEAGSEQYF.

The chain combines TRBV5-1 with TRBJ1-1; D uncertain. The CDR3 extends over 13 amino acids. CDR1 and CDR2 from the germline V gene are SGHRS and YFSETQ. Trimming took off 4 bases at V and 0 bases at J, with 7 bases between the two ends. CDR3 sequence reads: CASSHPVNTEAFF. DNA for the CDR3: TGCGCCAGCAGCCACCCGGTGAACACTGAAGCTTTCTTT.

The rearrangement uses TRBV15 and TRBJ1-4; D is possibly TRBD1 (6 bases). The germline V and J ends were trimmed by 0 bases and 6 bases, with 11 bases remaining between them. CDR3 size: 15 residues. Germline CDR1 LNHNV, CDR2 YYDKDF (reference sequence). In DNA, the CDR3 is TGTGCCACCAGCAGAGATACGGGGGGCCATGAAAAACTGTTTTTT. Amino acid sequence: CATSRDTGGHEKLFF.

The V call is TRBV30, the J call TRBJ2-3; no clear D. Germline CDR1 is GTSNPN and CDR2 is SVGIG (reference sequence). V was clipped by 2 bases and J by 1 base, with 10 bases between them. This CDR3 contains 14 residues. In DNA form, the CDR3 reads TGTGCCTGGAGTCGAGATTACGGCACAGATACGCAGTATTTT. This gives the protein CAWSRDYGTDTQYF.

This CDR3 is CASTGATQPQHF. The CDR3 coding sequence is TGTGCCAGCACAGGTGCCACTCAGCCCCAGCATTTT. The chain couples TRBV6-5 to TRBJ1-5, with D hard to call. Germline-derived CDR1 and CDR2 are MNHEY and SVGAGI. The CDR3 is 12 residues long. Trimming removed 7 bases from V and 6 bases from J, with 10 bases in between.

The V and J genes are TRBV6-6 and TRBJ2-5; D possibly corresponds to TRBD2 (5 bases). CDR1 and CDR2 (germline): MNHNY, SVGAGI (reference sequence). The CDR3 consists of 12 residues. The germline V and J ends were trimmed by 5 bases and 5 bases, with 9 bases remaining between them. As DNA, the CDR3 is TGTGCCAGCAGTGGGTCGGGGGAGACCCAGTACTTC. Its protein is CASSGSGETQYF.

This clone came up a few times. The V call is TRBV21-1, the J call TRBJ1-6. TRBV21-1 is a pseudogene segment. This CDR3 is built from 14 residues. The CDR3 nucleotides are TGTGCCAGCAGCAATGGACTATATAATTCACCCCTCCACTTT. This translates into CASSNGLYNSPLHF.

The chain carries TRBV15 and TRBJ2-3, with TRBD2 identical over 8 bases. Germline trimming cut 7 bases from V and 3 bases from J; bases unmatched to any gene: 12. The CDR3 extends over 16 amino acids. Per the germline V gene, CDR1 is LNHNV and CDR2 is YYDKDF (reference sequence). Here the CDR3 reads CATTRFKLAATDTQYF. The DNA of the CDR3 is TGTGCCACCACCCGGTTCAAACTAGCGGCAACAGATACGCAGTATTTT.

The chain joins TRBV2 to TRBJ1-2; possible D gene TRBD1, 5 bases. The V gene's germline CDR1 is SNHLY and CDR2 FYNNEI. The CDR3 covers 13 residues. V was cut by 2 bases and J by 5 bases, with 9 bases left in between. The CDR3 sequence is CASSERAGYGYTF. CDR3 sequence (DNA): TGTGCCAGCAGTGAAAGGGCAGGGTATGGCTACACCTTC.

The V gene is TRBV9, the J gene TRBJ2-1; 8 bases line up with TRBD2. Losses at the gene ends were 2 bases for V and 8 bases for J; bases not matched to a gene: 15. The CDR3 sequence is 17 residues long. The germline V gene encodes CDR1 SGDLS and CDR2 YYNGEE. The CDR3: CASSVRLSSGSWDEQFF. Here the CDR3 DNA reads TGTGCCAGCAGCGTTCGGTTATCCAGCGGGAGTTGGGATGAGCAGTTCTTC.

V and J are TRBV4-3 and TRBJ2-5; 7 bases are a match to TRBD2. CDR1 and CDR2 (germline): LGHNA, YSLEER. This CDR3 is 15 amino acids long. V shed 4 bases, J shed 5 bases, and the junction held 10 bases outside the gene matches. The CDR3 region has the DNA TGCGCCAGCAGCCCAGAGCGGGCGCGGGGGGAGACCCAGTACTTC. Protein product: CASSPERARGETQYF.

The CDR3 bases are TGCGCCAGCAGCTTGGTGGGTAGCGGGGGTATAACAGATACGCAGTATTTT. Its protein is CASSLVGSGGITDTQYF. V is TRBV5-1 and J is TRBJ2-3; TRBD2 matches 9 bases. Germline values: CDR1 SGHRS, CDR2 YFSETQ. The junction had 8 bases not matched to a gene; V was cut back by 0 bases and J by 3 bases. The CDR3 totals 17 residues.

V usage is TRBV7-9 and J usage is TRBJ2-3, with 11 bases identical to TRBD2. Germline values: CDR1 SEHNR, CDR2 FQNEAQ (reference sequence). This CDR3 comprises 16 residues. V lost 4 bases to trimming and J lost 1 base; unmatched junction nucleotides: 4. The CDR3 DNA follows: TGTGCCAGCAGCTACTTACTAGCGGGGGGCACAGATACGCAGTATTTT. Translating gives CASSYLLAGGTDTQYF.

The CDR3 loop is CASSLMVSIGSTDTQYF. CDR3 coding DNA: TGTGCCAGCAGCTTGATGGTGTCCATCGGTAGCACAGATACGCAGTATTTT. This chain links TRBV11-2 with TRBJ2-3; D is unclear. CDR1 SGHAT and CDR2 FQNNGV come from the germline V gene. The CDR3 sequence is 17 residues long. V lost 3 bases, J lost 0 bases, and 16 bases lay in between. The complete variable domain, with remaining parts taken from reference TRBV11-2 and TRBJ2-3, reads EAGVAQSPRYKIIEKRQSVAFWCNPISGHATLYWYQQILGQGPKLLIQFQNNGVVDDSQLPKDRFSAERLKGVDSTLKIQPAKLEDSAVYLCASSLMVSIGSTDTQYFGPGTRLTVL.

This clone has a handful of counts. The chain employs TRBV14 and TRBJ2-1, with D possibly matching TRBD1 (5 bases). Per the germline V gene, CDR1 is SGHDN and CDR2 is FVKESK. The CDR3 length is 15 residues. V lost 4 bases and J 4 bases, leaving 14 bases between the germline ends. CDR3 sequence: CASSRRTPMYNEQFF. In nucleotides, the CDR3 is TGTGCCAGCAGCCGCCGGACACCAATGTACAATGAGCAGTTCTTC.

The rearrangement joins TRBV5-5 to TRBJ1-6, with 7 positions matching TRBD1. V lost 4 bases and J lost 7; bases outside the gene matches: 11. This CDR3 comprises 16 residues. Germline V lookup: CDR1 SGHKS, CDR2 YYEKEE (reference sequence). CDR3 in amino acids: CASSLTGAAGNSPLHF. The CDR3 DNA sequence: TGTGCCAGCAGCCTCACAGGGGCCGCTGGGAATTCACCCCTCCACTTT.

The rearrangement uses TRBV4-2 and TRBJ1-1, with 7 positions matching TRBD1. The CDR3 runs 17 residues. V lost 1 base and J lost 0; bases outside the gene matches: 8. CDR1 LGHNA and CDR2 YNFKEQ come from the germline V gene. This chain's CDR3 is CASSQGRTGSMNTEAFF. The CDR3 bases are TGTGCCAGCAGCCAAGGTAGGACAGGATCGATGAACACTGAAGCTTTCTTT.

The chain recombines TRBV28 with TRBJ1-1, with D uncertain. V was trimmed by 8 bases and J by 0 bases, leaving 10 bases between them. The CDR3 length is 13 residues. Germline CDR1 is MDHEN and CDR2 is SYDVKM. The chain's CDR3 is CASVRQMNTEAFF. In DNA form, the CDR3 reads TGTGCCAGCGTGAGGCAGATGAACACTGAAGCTTTCTTT.

This clone has just one count. The chain couples TRBV15 to TRBJ1-1; possible D gene TRBD1, 5 bases. This CDR3 has 13 residues. Trimming took off 0 bases at V and 11 bases at J, with 13 bases between the two ends. Germline V gene data show CDR1 as LNHNV and CDR2 as YYDKDF (reference sequence). The CDR3: CATSRDQRGDAFF. CDR3 DNA sequence: TGTGCCACCAGCAGAGATCAACGGGGGGACGCTTTCTTT.

This chain joins TRBV5-5 and TRBJ2-7; TRBD1 matches at 7 bases. V dropped 0 bases and J dropped 3; count of bases not matched to a gene: 6. Germline V CDR1 and CDR2: SGHKS, YYEKEE (reference sequence). The CDR3 runs to 15 residues. The CDR3 bases are TGTGCCAGCAGCTTGGAACAGGGGCGCTTCTACGAGCAGTACTTC. Its translation is CASSLEQGRFYEQYF. Variable domain in full (rest from reference TRBV5-5 and TRBJ2-7): DAGVTQSPTHLIKTRGQQVTLRCSPISGHKSVSWYQQVLGQGPQFIFQYYEKEERGRGNFPDRFSARQFPNYSSELNVNALLLGDSALYLCASSLEQGRFYEQYFGPGTRLTVT.

This rearrangement joins TRBV12-5 to TRBJ2-1; 7 bases fit TRBD2. CDR3 length: 13 residues. Unmatched junction bases numbered 4, after V lost 7 bases and J lost 4 bases. Looked up from germline, CDR1 is LGHNT and CDR2 is FRNRAP. CDR3 sequence (DNA): TGTGCTAGTGCTCAGCGGGATTACAATGAGCAGTTCTTC. Translated: CASAQRDYNEQFF.

The chain has TRBV3-1 (or the pseudogene TRBV3-2) and TRBJ1-4; 11 nucleotides align to TRBD1. With 0 bases clipped from V and 7 bases from J, the junction kept 10 bases outside the gene matches. This CDR3 contains 18 residues. Germline values: CDR1 LGHDT, CDR2 YNNKEL (reference sequence). This CDR3 is CASSQDLRTGGVREKLFF. CDR3 DNA sequence: TGTGCCAGCAGCCAAGATCTGAGGACAGGGGGCGTGCGTGAAAAACTGTTTTTT.

Points on this clone: Other DNA sequences in the sample encode the same CDR3. The chain uses TRBV7-2 and TRBJ2-7; a weak D match, TRBD1 (6 bases). Germline loops: CDR1 SGHTA, CDR2 FQGNSA. V lost 1 base and J lost 3, with 7 bases in between. The CDR3 has 13 amino acids. The CDR3 region has the DNA TGTGCCAGCAGCTTAGGACAGGTCTACGAGCAGTACTTC. Translating gives CASSLGQVYEQYF.

The chain is built from TRBV19 and TRBJ2-1; 14 bases align to TRBD2. The CDR3 has 16 residues. CDR1 and CDR2 from the germline V gene are LNHDA and SQIVND (reference sequence). V lost 4 bases to trimming and J lost 10 bases; unmatched junction nucleotides: 9. The CDR3 reads CASSRLAGGLGVEQFF. DNA of the CDR3: TGTGCCAGTAGTAGACTAGCGGGAGGGCTCGGCGTAGAGCAGTTCTTC.

In the case of this clone: The same CDR3 also results from other DNA sequences found in this sample. V is TRBV7-2 and J is TRBJ2-7, with TRBD2 matching 8 bases. The length of the CDR3 is 15 residues. Germline CDR1 SGHTA, CDR2 FQGNSA. The V segment lost 2 bases and the J segment 1 base; nucleotides outside the gene matches: 4. The CDR3 bases are TGTGCCAGCAGCTTATCTCCTAGCGGGTCCTACGAGCAGTACTTC. Translated, it gives CASSLSPSGSYEQYF.

This chain links TRBV30 with TRBJ1-6; D gene uncertain. V was cut by 1 base and J by 9 bases, with 10 bases left in between. The CDR3 spans 13 residues. Germline loops: CDR1 GTSNPN, CDR2 SVGIG (reference sequence). The CDR3 here is CAWSGQEGSPLHF. DNA for the CDR3: TGTGCCTGGAGTGGTCAGGAGGGTTCACCCCTCCACTTT.